The sequence of this TCR beta chain was determined in a study of technical replicates of blood from several donors. Only in-frame clones appear in the TCRdb table, and some are missing; sequencing was by immunoSEQ multiplex PCR. The sample yields about 78,000 clones, about 92% seen once. Per the germline V gene, CDR1 is SGHTA and CDR2 is FQGTGA. J gave up 4 bases and V 3 bases, and 4 bases lay outside the gene matches. CDR3 length equals 15 residues. The sequencing input was T cells isolated from PBMCs. The sequence came from a human donor in good health. This sequence joins TRBV7-3 and TRBJ2-1; 9 bases line up with TRBD2. Written as DNA, the CDR3 is TGTGCCAGCAGCTTCGGACTAGCGTTATACAATGAGCAGTTCTTC. Translated, it gives CASSFGLALYNEQFF.